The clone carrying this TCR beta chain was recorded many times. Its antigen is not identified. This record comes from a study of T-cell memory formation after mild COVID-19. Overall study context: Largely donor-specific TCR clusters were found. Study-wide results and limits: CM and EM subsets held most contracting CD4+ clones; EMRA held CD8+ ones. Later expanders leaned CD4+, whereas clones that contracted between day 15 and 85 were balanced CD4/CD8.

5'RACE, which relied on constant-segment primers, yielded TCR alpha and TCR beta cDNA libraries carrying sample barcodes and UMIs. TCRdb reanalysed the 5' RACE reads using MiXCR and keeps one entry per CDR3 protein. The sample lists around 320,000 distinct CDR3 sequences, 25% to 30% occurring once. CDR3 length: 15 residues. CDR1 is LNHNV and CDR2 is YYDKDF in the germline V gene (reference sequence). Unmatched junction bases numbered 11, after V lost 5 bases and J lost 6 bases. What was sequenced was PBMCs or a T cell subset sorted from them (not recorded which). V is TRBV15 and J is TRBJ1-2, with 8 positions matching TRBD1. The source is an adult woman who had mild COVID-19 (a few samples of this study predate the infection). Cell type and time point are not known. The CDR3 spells CATSLRQGSFDGYTF. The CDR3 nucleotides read TGTGCCACCAGCTTGCGACAGGGGAGCTTTGATGGCTACACCTTC.